These 12 T cell receptor beta chains share one sample of origin, sequenced in a study of blood T cell repertoires in COVID-19 (dated by TCRdb to the early 2020s). The method behind the library was the immunoSEQ multiplex PCR assay. TCRdb took this table from immuneACCESS and kept in-frame rearrangements with V and J called. Such tables lack part of the clones; where checked against another copy, unresolved V genes explain under half of the gap, and the rest is unexplained. Counted in this sample were almost 200,000 clones; about nine tenths of them appeared once. Together, the top ten hold roughly 0.78% of the sample. The sample comprised peripheral blood. The receptors were sampled from a woman between 70 and 85 years old with acute or convalescent COVID-19.

The chain links TRBV6-5 to TRBJ1-6; D is possibly TRBD1 (6 bases). This CDR3 is built from 15 residues. Trimming shortened V by 0 bases and J by 10 bases, and 13 bases separated the two germline ends. CDR1 is MNHEY and CDR2 is SVGAGI in the germline V gene. The CDR3 is CASSYSGTFTSPLHF. In nucleotides, the CDR3 is TGTGCCAGCAGTTACTCAGGGACATTCACCTCACCCCTCCACTTT.

The V call is TRBV28, the J call TRBJ1-4, with D perhaps matching TRBD1 (5 bases). Trimming took off 8 bases at V and 8 bases at J, with 24 bases between the two ends. This CDR3 has 16 residues. The V gene's germline CDR1 is MDHEN and CDR2 SYDVKM. The CDR3 is CASQLPGSLAGEKLFF. DNA for the CDR3: TGTGCCAGCCAATTACCAGGGTCATTGGCGGGGGAAAAACTGTTTTTT.

V usage is TRBV5-1 and J usage is TRBJ2-7, with TRBD2 matching over 9 bases. This CDR3 has 16 residues. The germline gives CDR1 SGHRS, CDR2 YFSETQ. The V and J ends lost 4 bases and 3 bases, in that order; junction bases with no gene match: 11. The CDR3 nucleotides read TGCGCCAGCAGCGCTGGGTTGGCGGGAGGGGTCTACGAGCAGTACTTC. It codes for CASSAGLAGGVYEQYF.

CDR3 in DNA: TGTGCCAGCAATGAGTTAGATCAGCCCCAGCATTTT. This encodes CASNELDQPQHF. V usage is TRBV21-1 and J usage is TRBJ1-5. TRBV21-1 is a pseudogene locus. The CDR3 extends over 12 amino acids.

This clone was picked up one time. The chain carries TRBV5-1 and TRBJ1-2; perhaps TRBD1 as D (5 bases). Germline values: CDR1 SGHRS, CDR2 YFSETQ. The CDR3 spans 13 residues. V was trimmed by 4 bases and J by 8 bases, leaving 15 bases between them. The CDR3: CASSPGGGAGYTF. DNA of the CDR3: TGCGCCAGCAGCCCCGGCGGGGGAGCCGGCTACACCTTC.

This clone has a handful of counts. The chain has TRBV2 and TRBJ1-2, with D possibly being TRBD1 (6 bases). The CDR3 length is 15 residues. Germline V gives CDR1 SNHLY, CDR2 FYNNEI. With 4 bases removed from V and 6 bases from J, the gap between germline ends came to 18 bases. The CDR3 is CASSGLQSGGDGYTF. The CDR3 nucleotides read TGTGCCAGCAGTGGCTTGCAATCGGGGGGCGATGGCTACACCTTC.

This clone was counted once. The rearrangement links TRBV9 to TRBJ1-1, with a possible D match to TRBD1 (6 bases). With 2 bases removed from V and 1 base from J, the gap between germline ends came to 9 bases. The CDR3 is made up of 14 amino acids. Germline CDR1 SGDLS, CDR2 YYNGEE. The DNA of the CDR3 is TGTGCCAGCAGCGTCTCGGGACAGAACACTGAAGCTTTCTTT. Its protein product is CASSVSGQNTEAFF. The full variable domain, completed using reference TRBV9 and TRBJ1-1, is DSGVTQTPKHLITATGQRVTLRCSPRSGDLSVYWYQQSLDQGLQFLIQYYNGEERAKGNILERFSAQQFPDLHSELNLSSLELGDSALYFCASSVSGQNTEAFFGQGTRLTVV.

V usage is TRBV10-1 and J usage is TRBJ1-6; D gene unclear. The CDR3 consists of 12 residues. V lost 8 bases, J lost 6 bases, and 8 bases lay in between. Germline lookup yields CDR1 WNHNN and CDR2 SYGVQD (reference sequence). The chain's CDR3 is CASLGSNSPLHF. The CDR3 region has the DNA TGCGCCAGCCTGGGGAGTAATTCACCCCTCCACTTT.

This rearrangement joins TRBV13 to TRBJ1-5; D remains unclear. The germline V gene encodes CDR1 PRHDT and CDR2 FYEKMQ (reference sequence). Trimming removed 0 bases from V and 3 bases from J, with 12 bases in between. This CDR3 contains 16 residues. CDR3 coding DNA: TGTGCCAGCAGCTTAGGACCGGAGGGCTACAATCAGCCCCAGCATTTT. This sequence encodes CASSLGPEGYNQPQHF.

The chain uses TRBV5-1 and TRBJ2-7; the match to TRBD1 covers 7 bases. The CDR3 sequence is 13 residues long. J was trimmed by 2 bases and V by 4 bases; bases with no gene match: 3. The germline CDR1 and CDR2 sequences are SGHRS and YFSETQ. CDR3 bases: TGCGCCAGCAGCCCGGGACAGCCCTACGAGCAGTACTTC. Protein sequence: CASSPGQPYEQYF. The whole variable domain, filled in from reference TRBV5-1 and TRBJ2-7, reads KAGVTQTPRYLIKTRGQQVTLSCSPISGHRSVSWYQQTPGQGLQFLFEYFSETQRNKGNFPGRFSGRQFSNSRSEMNVSTLELGDSALYLCASSPGQPYEQYFGPGTRLTVT.

This clone was recorded once. The chain carries TRBV10-2 and TRBJ1-5; 7 bases are shared with TRBD1. The V segment lost 3 bases and the J segment 12 bases; nucleotides outside the gene matches: 17. The CDR3 has 16 residues. The germline CDR1 and CDR2 sequences are WSHSY and SAAADI. The CDR3 spells CASSDTLLDRAGLQHF. The CDR3 DNA reads TGCGCCAGCAGTGATACCCTCCTAGACAGGGCGGGACTCCAGCATTTT.

This chain uses TRBV11-3 with TRBJ2-7; TRBD1 aligns across 7 bases. The CDR3 has 13 residues. Germline loops: CDR1 SGHNT, CDR2 YENEEA. V lost 5 bases to trimming and J lost 8 bases; unmatched junction nucleotides: 9. CDR3 protein: CASSPLQGSKQYF. The CDR3 DNA reads as TGTGCCAGCAGCCCCTTACAGGGGAGCAAGCAGTACTTC.